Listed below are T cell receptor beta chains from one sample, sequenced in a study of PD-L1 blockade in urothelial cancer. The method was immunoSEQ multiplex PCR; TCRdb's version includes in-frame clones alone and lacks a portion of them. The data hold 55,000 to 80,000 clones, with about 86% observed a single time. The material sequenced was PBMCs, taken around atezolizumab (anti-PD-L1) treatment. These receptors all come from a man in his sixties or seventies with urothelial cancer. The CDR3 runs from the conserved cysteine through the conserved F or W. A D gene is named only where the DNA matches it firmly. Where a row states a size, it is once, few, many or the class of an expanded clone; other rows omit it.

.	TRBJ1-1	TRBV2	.	CASTGIDQLGAFF	TGTGCCAGTACAGGGATTGACCAGCTTGGGGCTTTCTTT
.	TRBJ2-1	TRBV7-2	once	CASSLPSARPEQFF	TGTGCCAGCAGCTTACCTAGCGCCCGACCCGAGCAGTTCTTC
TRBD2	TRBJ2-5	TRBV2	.	CASTGTSGRAGETQYF	TGTGCCAGCACCGGGACTAGCGGGAGGGCCGGGGAGACCCAGTACTTC
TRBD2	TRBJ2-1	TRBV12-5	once	CASGLAPTSGSYNEQFF	TGTGCTAGTGGTTTGGCCCCCACTAGCGGCTCCTACAATGAGCAGTTCTTC
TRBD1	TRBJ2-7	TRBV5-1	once	CASSISTGSTYEQYF	TGCGCCAGCAGCATCTCGACAGGGTCCACCTACGAGCAGTACTTC
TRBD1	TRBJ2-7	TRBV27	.	CASSSPTGGIYEQYF	TGTGCCAGCAGTTCCCCGACAGGGGGCATCTACGAGCAGTACTTC
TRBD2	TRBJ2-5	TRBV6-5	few	CASSWTTSSLQYF	TGTGCCAGCAGTTGGACGACTAGCAGCCTCCAGTACTTC
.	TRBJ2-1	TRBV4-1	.	CASSQGTSYNEQFF	TGCGCCAGCAGCCAAGGGACTTCCTACAATGAGCAGTTCTTC
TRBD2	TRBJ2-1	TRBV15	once	CATSRELAGGFYNEQFF	TGTGCCACCAGCAGAGAACTAGCGGGAGGTTTCTACAATGAGCAGTTCTTC
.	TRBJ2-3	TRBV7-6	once	CASSSSRGSTDTQYF	TGTGCCAGCAGTTCGAGTCGGGGTAGCACAGATACGCAGTATTTT
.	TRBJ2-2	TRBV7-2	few	CASSLAANTGELFF	TGTGCCAGCAGCTTGGCAGCGAACACCGGGGAGCTGTTTTTT
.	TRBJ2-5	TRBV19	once	CASSPASDQETQYF	TGTGCCAGTAGTCCCGCTAGCGACCAAGAGACCCAGTACTTC
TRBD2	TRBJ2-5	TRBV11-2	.	CASSPGGTQYF	TGTGCCAGCAGCCCGGGGGGGACCCAGTACTTC
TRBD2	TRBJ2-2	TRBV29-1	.	CSVRRTSGNTGELFF	TGCAGCGTTCGAAGGACTAGCGGAAACACCGGGGAGCTGTTTTTT
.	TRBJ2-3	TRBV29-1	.	CSVWGVGTDTQYF	TGCAGCGTTTGGGGGGTTGGCACAGATACGCAGTATTTT
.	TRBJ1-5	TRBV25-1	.	CASSADTRDQPQHF	TGTGCCAGCAGTGCGGACACCCGGGATCAGCCCCAGCATTTT
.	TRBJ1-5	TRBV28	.	CASRSGGAYSNQPQHF	TGTGCCAGCAGATCCGGCGGGGCTTATAGCAATCAGCCCCAGCATTTT
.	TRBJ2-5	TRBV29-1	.	CSVGSRGETQYF	TGCAGCGTTGGTTCTAGGGGGGAGACCCAGTACTTC
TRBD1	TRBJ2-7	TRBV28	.	CASSPIGTAFSYEQYF	TGTGCCAGCAGTCCGATTGGGACAGCCTTCTCCTACGAGCAGTACTTC
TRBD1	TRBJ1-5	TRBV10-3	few	CAISQGQGNQPQHF	TGTGCCATCAGCCAAGGACAGGGCAATCAGCCCCAGCATTTT
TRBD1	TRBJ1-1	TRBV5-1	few	CASAIGQGGTEAFF	TGCGCCAGCGCCATAGGACAGGGCGGGACTGAAGCTTTCTTT
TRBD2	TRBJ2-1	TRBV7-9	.	CASSLGTSAYNEQFF	TGTGCCAGCAGCTTAGGGACTAGCGCCTACAATGAGCAGTTCTTC
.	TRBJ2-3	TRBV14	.	CASSQYSADTQYF	TGTGCCAGCAGCCAATACTCCGCGGATACGCAGTATTTT
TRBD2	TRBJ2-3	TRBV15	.	CATKRDSSTDTQYF	TGTGCCACCAAGCGGGACTCAAGCACAGATACGCAGTATTTT
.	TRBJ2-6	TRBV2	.	CASSEGGIVNVLTF	TGTGCCAGCAGTGAAGGAGGGATTGTCAACGTCCTGACTTTC
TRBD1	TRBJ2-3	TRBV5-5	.	CASSLGMGQGTDTQYF	TGTGCCAGCAGCTTGGGAATGGGACAGGGCACAGATACGCAGTATTTT
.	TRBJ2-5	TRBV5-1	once	CASSGGTDQETQYF	TGCGCCAGCAGCGGGGGGACAGATCAAGAGACCCAGTACTTC
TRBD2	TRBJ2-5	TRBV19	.	CASSIGTSEWGLETQYF	TGTGCCAGTAGTATAGGGACTAGCGAGTGGGGCCTAGAGACCCAGTACTTC
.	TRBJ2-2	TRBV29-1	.	CSVEDLPTSTGELFF	TGCAGCGTTGAAGATCTTCCGACTAGCACCGGGGAGCTGTTTTTT
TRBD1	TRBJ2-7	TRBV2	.	CASSEFRDRGREQYF	TGTGCCAGCAGTGAATTTCGGGACAGGGGTCGGGAGCAGTACTTC
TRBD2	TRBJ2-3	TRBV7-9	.	CASSLAALTSGLADTQYF	TGTGCCAGCAGCTTAGCGGCCCTGACTAGCGGGTTAGCAGATACGCAGTATTTT